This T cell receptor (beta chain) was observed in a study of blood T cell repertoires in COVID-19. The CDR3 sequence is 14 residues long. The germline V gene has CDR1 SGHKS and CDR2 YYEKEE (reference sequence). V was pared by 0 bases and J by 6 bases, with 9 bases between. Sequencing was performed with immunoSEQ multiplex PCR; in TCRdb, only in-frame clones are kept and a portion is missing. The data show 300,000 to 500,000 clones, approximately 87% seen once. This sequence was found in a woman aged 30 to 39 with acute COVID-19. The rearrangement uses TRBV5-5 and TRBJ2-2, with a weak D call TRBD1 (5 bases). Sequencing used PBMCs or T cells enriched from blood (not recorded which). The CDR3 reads CASSLDRRSGELFF. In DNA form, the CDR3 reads TGTGCCAGCAGCTTGGACAGGCGATCCGGGGAGCTGTTTTTT.